This paragraph reports one T cell receptor (beta chain). Its antigen remains unknown. PCR was performed using 60 Vbeta and 13 Jbeta primers. Here immunoSEQ multiplex PCR was the method, and the copy in TCRdb shows in-frame clones only, minus some. The table lists 200,000 to 250,000 clones, approximately 80% of them singletons, with approximately 3.8% in the top ten. The source of the sample is a study of cytomegalovirus exposure and HLA in healthy donors. Healthy bone marrow donors made up the cohort. Study-wide points: Accounts indicate the classifier identified cytomegalovirus status with strong specificity and sensitivity. Most sequenced TCRs were rare (though some public TCRs occurred in many donors).

The material sequenced was PBMCs. This clonotype was obtained from a male donor in good health and CMV-seronegative.

The CDR3 is CASSFLRFQETQYF. CDR3 DNA sequence: TGTGCCAGCAGCTTCCTCAGGTTTCAAGAGACCCAGTACTTC. This sequence joins TRBV11-2 and TRBJ2-5; D unclear. CDR3 length: 14 amino acids. The ends were cut back, 3 bases at V and 2 bases at J, with 10 bases in the middle. Germline values: CDR1 SGHAT, CDR2 FQNNGV.